Given below is one T cell receptor beta chain in context. The authors' processing: Reference gene primer amplification gave nucleated cell count estimates. Measured with immunoSEQ multiplex PCR; TCRdb has only the in-frame clones, and not every one. V, J and clone size derive from that table, while D and trimming were established from the DNA sequence. The sample yields around 72,000 clones, about four fifths seen once. The data were obtained in a study of blood T cell repertoires in COVID-19. Study summary: Specimens from acute and convalescent COVID-19 originated in the United States, Italy and Spain. Nucleic acid was either cDNA or gDNA, and it came from T cells, B-cell-depleted T cells, or PBMCs.

The TCR comes from a woman in her 70s with acute or convalescent COVID-19. The sequenced material came from peripheral blood.

CDR3 loop: CASSIQTGVYNEQFF. The CDR3 DNA follows: TGCGCCAGCAGCATACAGACAGGGGTCTACAATGAGCAGTTCTTC. The chain combines TRBV5-1 with TRBJ2-1; 8 nucleotides align to TRBD1. Losses at the gene ends were 4 bases for V and 3 bases for J; bases not matched to a gene: 6. CDR1 SGHRS and CDR2 YFSETQ come from the germline V gene. The CDR3 runs to 15 residues. Drawing the rest from reference TRBV5-1 and TRBJ2-1, the complete variable domain is KAGVTQTPRYLIKTRGQQVTLSCSPISGHRSVSWYQQTPGQGLQFLFEYFSETQRNKGNFPGRFSGRQFSNSRSEMNVSTLELGDSALYLCASSIQTGVYNEQFFGPGTRLTVL.